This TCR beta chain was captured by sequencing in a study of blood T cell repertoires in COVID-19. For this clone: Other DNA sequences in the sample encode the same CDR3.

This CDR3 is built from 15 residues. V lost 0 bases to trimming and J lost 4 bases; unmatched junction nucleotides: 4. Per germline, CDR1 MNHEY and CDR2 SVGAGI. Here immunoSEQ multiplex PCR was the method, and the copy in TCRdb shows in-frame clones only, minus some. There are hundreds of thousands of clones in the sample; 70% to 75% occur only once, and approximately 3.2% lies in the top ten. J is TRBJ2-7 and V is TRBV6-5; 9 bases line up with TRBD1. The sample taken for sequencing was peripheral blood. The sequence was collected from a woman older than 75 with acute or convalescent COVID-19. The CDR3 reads CASSYSTGGGYEQYF. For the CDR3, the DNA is TGTGCCAGCAGTTACTCGACAGGGGGGGGATACGAGCAGTACTTC.